This TCR beta chain is drawn from a study of blood T cell repertoires in COVID-19. Here immunoSEQ multiplex PCR was the method, and the copy in TCRdb shows in-frame clones only, minus some. This table holds 300,000 to 450,000 clones, 80% to 90% found once. The CDR3 is 15 amino acids. CDR1 and CDR2 (germline): MDHEN, SYDVKM. V gave up 3 bases and J gave up 4 bases; unmatched junction bases: 8. The specimen was peripheral blood. This sequence was found in a woman aged 25 to 39 with COVID-19, enrolled during active disease. The V gene is TRBV28, the J gene TRBJ1-2; TRBD1 matches 7 bases. CDR3 DNA sequence: TGTGCCAGCAGTTTTGGGGACAGCAAGCTCTATGGCTACACCTTC. Its protein is CASSFGDSKLYGYTF.